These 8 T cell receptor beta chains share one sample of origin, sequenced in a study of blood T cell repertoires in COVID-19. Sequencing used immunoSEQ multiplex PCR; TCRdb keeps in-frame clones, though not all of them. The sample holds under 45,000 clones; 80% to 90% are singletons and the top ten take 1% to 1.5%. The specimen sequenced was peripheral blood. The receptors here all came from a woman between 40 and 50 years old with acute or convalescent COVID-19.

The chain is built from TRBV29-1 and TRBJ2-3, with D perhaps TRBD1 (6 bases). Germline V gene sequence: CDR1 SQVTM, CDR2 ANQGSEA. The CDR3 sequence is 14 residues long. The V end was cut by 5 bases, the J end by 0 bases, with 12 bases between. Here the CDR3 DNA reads TGCAGCGTTTATGGACAGAGAAGCACAGATACGCAGTATTTT. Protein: CSVYGQRSTDTQYF.

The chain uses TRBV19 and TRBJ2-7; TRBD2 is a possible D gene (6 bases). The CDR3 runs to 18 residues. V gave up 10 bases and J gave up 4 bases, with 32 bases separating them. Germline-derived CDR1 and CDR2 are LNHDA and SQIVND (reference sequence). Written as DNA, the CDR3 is TGTGCCACCGCCTCTGCGGGGTTAGGTTTCGGGTCGGGTTACGAGCAGTACTTC. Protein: CATASAGLGFGSGYEQYF.

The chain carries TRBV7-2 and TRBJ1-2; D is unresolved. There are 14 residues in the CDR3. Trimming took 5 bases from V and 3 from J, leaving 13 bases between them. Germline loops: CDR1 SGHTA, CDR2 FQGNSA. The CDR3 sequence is CASSLEGADYGYTF. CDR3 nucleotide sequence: TGTGCCAGCAGCCTAGAAGGAGCAGACTATGGCTACACCTTC.

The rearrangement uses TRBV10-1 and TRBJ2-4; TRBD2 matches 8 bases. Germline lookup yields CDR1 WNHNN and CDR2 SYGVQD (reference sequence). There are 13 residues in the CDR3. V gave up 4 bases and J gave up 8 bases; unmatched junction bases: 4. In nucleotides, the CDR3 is TGCGCCAGCAGTGCGGGACTAGTAGACATTCAGTACTTC. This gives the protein CASSAGLVDIQYF.

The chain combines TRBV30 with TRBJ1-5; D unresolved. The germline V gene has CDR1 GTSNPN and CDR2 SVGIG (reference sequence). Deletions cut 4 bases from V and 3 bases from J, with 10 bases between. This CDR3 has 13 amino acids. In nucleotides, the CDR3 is TGTGCCTGGACTCGGGAGTTCAATCAGCCCCAGCATTTT. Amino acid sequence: CAWTREFNQPQHF.

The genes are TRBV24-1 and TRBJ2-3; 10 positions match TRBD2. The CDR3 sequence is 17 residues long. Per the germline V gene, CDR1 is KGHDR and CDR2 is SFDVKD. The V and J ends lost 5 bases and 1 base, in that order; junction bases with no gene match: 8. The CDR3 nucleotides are TGTGCCACCAGTGGGGGGTGGACTAGCGGACGCACAGATACGCAGTATTTT. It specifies CATSGGWTSGRTDTQYF.

The CDR3 nucleotides read TGTGCCAGCAGTTTATACTCGGGAGGGACAGATACGCAGTATTTT. It translates to CASSLYSGGTDTQYF. The chain has TRBV28 and TRBJ2-3; 8 positions match TRBD2. Per germline, CDR1 MDHEN and CDR2 SYDVKM. With V trimmed by 1 base and J by 3 bases, 3 bases remained unmatched. The CDR3 runs 15 residues.

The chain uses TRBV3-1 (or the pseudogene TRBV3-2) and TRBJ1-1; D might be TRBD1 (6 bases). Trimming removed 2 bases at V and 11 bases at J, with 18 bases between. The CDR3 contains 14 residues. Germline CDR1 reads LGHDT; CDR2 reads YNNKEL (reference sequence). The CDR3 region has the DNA TGTGCCAGCAGCCAATCAGGGGATGGGATGGATGCTTTCTTT. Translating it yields CASSQSGDGMDAFF.